This is a list of T cell receptor beta chains from one sample in a study of T cells after yellow fever vaccination. TCRdb analysed the 5' RACE reads with MiXCR anew, one entry per CDR3 protein. The sample contains approximately 74,000 distinct CDR3 sequences, approximately 5% of which appear only once. The sample here was CD4+ T cells sorted from PBMCs, taken about 2 weeks after the first yellow fever vaccination. The receptors originated from a man aged 18 to 30 who received the YFV17D yellow fever vaccine. Both conserved end residues are part of each CDR3. The order of the fields is V gene, J gene, clone size, D gene, CDR3 DNA, CDR3 protein. A D gene is named only where the DNA matches it firmly. The size of a clone is reported for some rows only, either as once, few or many, or as a class for expanded clones.

TRBV2	TRBJ2-5	many	.	TGTGCCATCACACCCCCGGCCTACCAAGAGACCCAGTACTTC	CAITPPAYQETQYF
TRBV7-2	TRBJ2-4	many	.	TGTGCCAGCAGCTTAGGCAGGGTCACCAAAAACATTCAGTACTTC	CASSLGRVTKNIQYF
TRBV5-1	TRBJ1-1	many	TRBD1	TGCGCCAGCAGCTTGGCTCCGACCGGGACAGGTGGTACTGAAGCTTTCTTT	CASSLAPTGTGGTEAFF
TRBV5-1	TRBJ2-1	many	.	TGCGCCAGCAGAGAGCCGGGGGTATCCTACAATGAGCAGTTCTTC	CASREPGVSYNEQFF
TRBV9	TRBJ1-2	many	.	TGTGCCAGCAGCGTAGACGGGATTGGGAAATATGGCTACACCTTC	CASSVDGIGKYGYTF
TRBV7-3	TRBJ2-2	many	.	TGTGCCAGCAGCCTGCAGGAGACCGGGGAGCTGTTTTTT	CASSLQETGELFF
TRBV5-1	TRBJ2-5	.	.	TGCGCCAGCAGCTCCCGGGACACTCAAGAGACCCAGTACTTC	CASSSRDTQETQYF
TRBV2	TRBJ1-2	many	.	TGTGCCAGCACTATTTTTAACTATGGCTACACCTTC	CASTIFNYGYTF
TRBV15	TRBJ2-7	many	TRBD1	TGTGCCACCAGCACCTGGGACAGGAGCGACTCCTACGAGCAGTACTTC	CATSTWDRSDSYEQYF
TRBV6-6	TRBJ2-3	many	TRBD1	TGTGCCGGAAACAGGGGGAGCACAGATACGCAGTATTTT	CAGNRGSTDTQYF
TRBV5-4	TRBJ2-1	many	TRBD1	TGTGCCAGCAGCTTGAAACAGGGGGCCTACAATGAGCAGTTCTTC	CASSLKQGAYNEQFF
TRBV7-2	TRBJ1-2	many	.	TGTGCCAGCAGCTTAGCGACCGGGACGTACTATGGCTACACCTTC	CASSLATGTYYGYTF
TRBV7-6	TRBJ2-1	many	.	TGTGCCAGCAGCTTAGAGGATGGCAGGGGACATGAGCAGTTCTTC	CASSLEDGRGHEQFF
TRBV7-2	TRBJ2-1	many	TRBD1	TGTGCCAGCAGCTTAACACGAGGGACAGTCGAGCAGTTCTTC	CASSLTRGTVEQFF
TRBV24-1	TRBJ2-3	many	.	TGTGCCACGCAGACTAGCACAGATACGCAGTATTTT	CATQTSTDTQYF
TRBV10-1	TRBJ2-7	many	.	TGCGCCAGCAGTGAAGGGGACTCCCGCTACGAGCAGTACTTC	CASSEGDSRYEQYF
TRBV5-8	TRBJ1-4	many	.	TGTGCCAGCAGCTTGATGGGGCCTAATGAAAAACTGTTTTTT	CASSLMGPNEKLFF
TRBV21-1	TRBJ1-5	many	.	TGTGCCAGCAGCAAAACAGGGGCCCGCAATCAGCCCCAGCATTTT	CASSKTGARNQPQHF
TRBV20-1	TRBJ2-1	.	.	TGCAGGGGCCCGGCCCCGGGAGGACAGAGCTCCTACAATGAGCAGTTCTTC	CRGPAPGGQSSYNEQFF
TRBV5-1	TRBJ1-2	many	.	TGCGCCAGCAGCTTGGATACAGGGATTTATGGCTACACCTTC	CASSLDTGIYGYTF
TRBV20-1	TRBJ1-4	many	.	TGCAGTGCTAGATCCCGGAATGAAAAACTGTTTTTT	CSARSRNEKLFF
TRBV12-3/TRBV12-4	TRBJ1-5	many	.	TGTGCCAGCAGCATTAATACGAATCAGCCCCAGCATTTT	CASSINTNQPQHF
TRBV15	TRBJ1-5	many	.	TGTGCCACCAGCAGAGAGGGGGGCAGGGGAAATCAGCCCCAGCATTTT	CATSREGGRGNQPQHF
TRBV11-2	TRBJ1-6	many	TRBD1	TGTGCCAGCAGCTTAGAGGGTGACAGGGGGTATAATTCACCCCTCCACTTT	CASSLEGDRGYNSPLHF
TRBV12-3/TRBV12-4	TRBJ2-5	many	.	TGTGCCAGCAGGCTCAACGGGCAAGAGACCCAGTACTTC	CASRLNGQETQYF
TRBV20-1	TRBJ2-2	.	.	TGCAGTGCTAGAGAGGGTGGGGGCGGGGAGCTGTTTTTT	CSAREGGGGELFF
TRBV5-1	TRBJ1-1	many	.	TGCGCCAGCTCGAGGGGGGACGACACTGAAGCTTTCTTT	CASSRGDDTEAFF
TRBV7-2	TRBJ2-3	.	TRBD2	TGTGCCAGCAGGTTCGGACTAGCGGGGGCCTATACGCAGTATTTT	CASRFGLAGAYTQYF
TRBV23-1	TRBJ1-5	.	.	TGCGCCAGCGCCATGGGGGGGCATCAGCCCCAGCATTTT	CASAMGGHQPQHF
TRBV21-1	TRBJ1-6	many	.	TGTGCCAGCAGCAAAGGGGACAACCCGGGACAGGATAATTCACCCCTCCACTTT	CASSKGDNPGQDNSPLHF
TRBV7-2	TRBJ2-6	many	.	TGTGCCAGCAGCTCTGGGGCCAACGTCCTGACTTTC	CASSSGANVLTF
TRBV9	TRBJ1-5	many	.	TGTGCCAACGAAGGCCCCGGAGGTAGTCAGCCCCAGCATTTT	CANEGPGGSQPQHF
TRBV4-2	TRBJ2-5	many	TRBD2	TGTGCCAGCAGCCGGACTAGCGGGGTCCAAGAGACCCAGTACTTC	CASSRTSGVQETQYF
TRBV12-3/TRBV12-4	TRBJ2-4	few	TRBD1	TGTGCCAGCACCATGGACAGGGTGGGCAAAAACATTCAGTACTTC	CASTMDRVGKNIQYF
TRBV5-1	TRBJ2-2	many	.	TGCGCCAGCAGCTTGGAGTGGCAAGCGTACACCGGGGAGCTGTTTTTT	CASSLEWQAYTGELFF
TRBV7-2	TRBJ2-2	many	.	TGTGCCAGCAGCCCCGGGGTTCGGGGGACCGGGGAGCTGTTTTTT	CASSPGVRGTGELFF
TRBV11-1	TRBJ2-3	many	TRBD2	TGTGCCAGCAGCCTAAACAGGTGGGGGGGAACAGATACGCAGTATTTT	CASSLNRWGGTDTQYF
TRBV6-1	TRBJ2-2	many	.	TGTGCCAGCAGTGAATCCCAGAACACCGGGGAGCTGTTTTTT	CASSESQNTGELFF
TRBV20-1	TRBJ1-5	many	.	TGCAGTGCTAGAGATGGGGGCAATCAGCCCCAGCATTTT	CSARDGGNQPQHF
TRBV7-2	TRBJ1-6	many	TRBD1	TGTGCCAGCAGCTTTCCGGGACAGCACTATTCACCCCTCCACTTT	CASSFPGQHYSPLHF
TRBV19	TRBJ2-2	many	.	TGTGCCAGTAGTATTTGGACACAGGACACCGGGGAGCTGTTTTTT	CASSIWTQDTGELFF
TRBV5-8	TRBJ2-3	many	.	TGTGCCAGCAGCGCAGGGGGGGGCACAGATACGCAGTATTTT	CASSAGGGTDTQYF
TRBV5-1	TRBJ2-7	many	.	TGCGCCAGCAGCACCCAAGGGGGGGAGCAGTACTTC	CASSTQGGEQYF
TRBV5-4	TRBJ2-5	many	.	TGTGCCAGCAGCCTCCCAGGGGCTAGCGGACAAGAGACCCAGTACTTC	CASSLPGASGQETQYF
TRBV7-9	TRBJ2-2	many	TRBD1	TGTGCCAACCCACCGGGACAGGGGACCACCGGGGAGCTGTTTTTT	CANPPGQGTTGELFF
TRBV19	TRBJ1-5	many	TRBD1	TGTGCCAGTAGTATCCGGACAGGTGGTCAGCCCCAGCATTTT	CASSIRTGGQPQHF
TRBV5-8	TRBJ1-2	many	.	TGTGCCAGCAGCCCCTCGTATGGCTACACCTTC	CASSPSYGYTF
TRBV5-4	TRBJ2-5	many	.	TGTGCCAGCAGCCCGAAAGGAGGGCTGCTTCAAGAGACCCAGTACTTC	CASSPKGGLLQETQYF
TRBV3-1	TRBJ2-1	many	TRBD2	TGTGCCAGCAGTCCTAGCGGGGGGGCCCTTTACAATGAGCAGTTCTTC	CASSPSGGALYNEQFF
TRBV10-2	TRBJ2-4	many	.	TGCGCCAGCAGGGGGGGGCTAGCCAAAAACATTCAGTACTTC	CASRGGLAKNIQYF
TRBV5-1	TRBJ2-2	many	TRBD1	TGCGCCAGCAGCCCTCGGACAGGGAACACCGGGGAGCTGTTTTTT	CASSPRTGNTGELFF
TRBV5-1	TRBJ2-3	many	.	TGCGCCAGCAGCTTATATCGCGGGTCCACAGATACGCAGTATTTT	CASSLYRGSTDTQYF
TRBV5-1	TRBJ2-3	many	.	TGCGCCACACAGCCGGACGGGAGCACAGATACGCAGTATTTT	CATQPDGSTDTQYF
TRBV6-5	TRBJ2-7	many	.	TGTGCCAGCAGTTACTCGGGGCGGGGTTCGAGCTCCTACGAGCAGTACTTC	CASSYSGRGSSSYEQYF
TRBV29-1	TRBJ2-1	many	TRBD2	TGCAGCGTTGCCACTAGCGGGGGGTTACAGTTCTTC	CSVATSGGLQFF
TRBV6-2/TRBV6-3	TRBJ2-3	many	.	TGTGCCAGCAGTTACAGGGGGTTGCGGAGTGGCACAGATACGCAGTATTTT	CASSYRGLRSGTDTQYF
TRBV5-4	TRBJ1-3	many	.	TGTGCCAGCAGCTCAGCCGAGGGATACGGAAACACCATATATTTT	CASSSAEGYGNTIYF
TRBV5-1	TRBJ2-3	many	TRBD1	TGCGCCAGCAGCCGAGAGGGGGCCTTTACAGATACGCAGTATTTT	CASSREGAFTDTQYF
TRBV27	TRBJ2-4	many	TRBD1	TGTGCCTCCACGAGGGGGCCCGGATACATTCAGTACTTC	CASTRGPGYIQYF